This T cell receptor beta chain was observed in a study of OX40 agonist ivuxolimab in advanced cancers. V was pared by 5 bases and J by 2 bases, with 7 bases of the junction left unmatched. Germline V gene lookup returns CDR1 MNHEY and CDR2 SMNVEV (reference sequence). This CDR3 is 15 amino acids long. The protocol was immunoSEQ multiplex PCR, while the TCRdb copy is restricted to in-frame clones and leaves out a portion. The sample carries around 70,000 clones, 88% recorded once. Patients were ineligible given autoimmune disease history or systemic immunosuppression. The chain employs TRBV27 and TRBJ2-7; the match to TRBD1 covers 9 bases. The clonotype originates from an adult with an advanced solid tumor such as melanoma, head and neck, liver or kidney cancer. The sequencing here drew on CD4+ or CD8+ T cells sorted from blood, taken in a trial of the OX40 agonist ivuxolimab. CDR3 in amino acids: CASSPKDRGPYEQYF. For the CDR3, the DNA is TGTGCCAGCAGTCCAAAGGACAGGGGACCCTACGAGCAGTACTTC.